The 28 T cell receptor beta chains below come from one sample, sequenced in a study of T-cell memory formation after mild COVID-19 (dated by TCRdb to 2020 to 2022). To prepare the library, 5' RACE was applied. Sequencing was performed on an Illumina NovaSeq 6000. TCRdb reanalyzed the raw reads on its own, using fastp at Q25 for trimming and MiXCR for clone calling, and kept in-frame beta chains. Duplicate CDR3 protein sequences are folded into a single record with the most common DNA and genes. The sample contains a few hundred thousand distinct CDR3 sequences, approximately 24% of them found a single time. Together, the top ten hold around 8.8% of the sample. The sample comprised PBMCs or a T cell subset sorted from them (not recorded which). All receptors come from an adult woman who had mild COVID-19 (a few samples of this study predate the infection). The sample titles of this study are shuffled in the database, so cell type and time point are left out; the donor was told from shared clones.

The gene calls are TRBV7-8 and TRBJ2-7, with TRBD1 identical over 7 bases. CDR3 length: 15 residues. V shed 4 bases, J shed 1 base, and the junction held 7 bases outside the gene matches. CDR1 and CDR2 from the germline V gene are SGHVS and FQNEAQ. CDR3 sequence (DNA): TGTGCCAGCAGCTCGGACCCGGACAGGTCCTACGAGCAGTACTTC. Translation gives CASSSDPDRSYEQYF.

V gene TRBV3-1 combines with J gene TRBJ2-7, with 8 bases identical to TRBD1. Germline CDR1 is LGHDT and CDR2 is YNNKEL (reference sequence). The CDR3 has 15 amino acids. Unmatched junction bases numbered 6, after V lost 4 bases and J lost 1 base. The CDR3 spells CASSRRRDRSYEQYF. DNA of the CDR3: TGTGCCAGCAGCCGACGCCGGGACAGGTCCTACGAGCAGTACTTC.

This clonotype appeared many times. The chain employs TRBV7-9 and TRBJ2-3; possible D gene TRBD2, 6 bases. This CDR3 contains 12 residues. The germline gives CDR1 SEHNR, CDR2 FQNEAQ (reference sequence). Trimming removed 5 bases at V and 6 bases at J, with 9 bases between. CDR3 sequence (DNA): TGTGCCAGCAGCCACGCGGGGGATACGCAGTATTTT. Translation: CASSHAGDTQYF. Together with reference TRBV7-9 and TRBJ2-3, the CDR3 gives the full variable domain: DTGVSQNPRHKITKRGQNVTFRCDPISEHNRLYWYRQTLGQGPEFLTYFQNEAQLEKSRLLSDRFSAERPKGSFSTLEIQRTEQGDSAMYLCASSHAGDTQYFGPGTRLTVL.

This clonotype was found a few times. This chain connects TRBV10-2 to TRBJ2-1; TRBD2 agrees at 9 bases. CDR3 size: 18 residues. Germline CDR1 reads WSHSY; CDR2 reads SAAADI. V shed 0 bases, J shed 7 bases, and the junction held 13 bases outside the gene matches. As DNA, the CDR3 is TGCGCCAGCAGTGAGTCCGGTCTTTCCCGGGCGGGAGGGAATGAGCAGTTCTTC. It encodes CASSESGLSRAGGNEQFF.

This clonotype was detected a few times. The chain couples TRBV29-1 to TRBJ2-1; D is possibly TRBD2 (7 bases). The CDR3 consists of 13 residues. The ends were cut back, 4 bases at V and 4 bases at J, with 11 bases in the middle. Germline CDR1 SQVTM, CDR2 ANQGSEA. The CDR3 reads CSVVAGAYNEQFF. The DNA of the CDR3 is TGCAGCGTTGTGGCGGGGGCGTACAATGAGCAGTTCTTC.

V usage is TRBV6-6 and J usage is TRBJ1-1; D not resolved. Germline CDR1 reads MNHNY; CDR2 reads SVGAGI (reference sequence). This CDR3 has 14 amino acids. V gave up 5 bases and J gave up 1 base, with 11 bases separating them. CDR3 protein: CASSILGANTEAFF. As DNA, the CDR3 is TGTGCCAGCAGTATCCTGGGTGCGAACACTGAAGCTTTCTTT.

This clonotype was seen a few times. The rearrangement links TRBV20-1 to TRBJ2-3, with TRBD1 matching over 8 bases. The CDR3 runs to 14 residues. CDR1 is DFQATT and CDR2 is SNEGSKA in the germline V gene (reference sequence). This CDR3 reads CSASSRGLADTQYF. Written as DNA, the CDR3 is TGCAGCGCTTCTAGCAGGGGGCTGGCAGATACGCAGTATTTT.

The V gene is TRBV7-9, the J gene TRBJ2-5, with D uncertain. This CDR3 comprises 14 residues. V lost 5 bases and J 4 bases, leaving 14 bases between the germline ends. Germline values: CDR1 SEHNR, CDR2 FQNEAQ (reference sequence). In nucleotides, the CDR3 is TGTGCCAGCAGCCAATCGGTTGTTCTAGAGACCCAGTACTTC. Translating it yields CASSQSVVLETQYF.

A few counts support this clonotype. CDR3 nucleotides: TGTGCCAGCAGCCTGGAAGTTTACAATCAGCCCCAGCATTTT. It yields the protein CASSLEVYNQPQHF. This chain connects TRBV12-3 or TRBV12-4 to TRBJ1-5; D gene ambiguous. The CDR3 totals 14 residues. The V end lost 6 bases, the J end lost 3 bases, and 12 bases lay between the germline ends.

V usage is TRBV20-1 and J usage is TRBJ2-7; D gene uncertain. V lost 0 bases to trimming and J lost 1 base, with 10 bases between them. Germline CDR1 and CDR2: DFQATT and SNEGSKA (reference sequence). This CDR3 region has 14 residues. The CDR3 region is CSARDRQQSYEQYF. The CDR3 bases are TGCAGTGCTAGAGATCGACAACAGTCCTACGAGCAGTACTTC.

This chain connects TRBV12-3 or TRBV12-4 to TRBJ2-5; D call uncertain. This CDR3 spans 12 amino acids. Trimming removed 5 bases from V and 4 bases from J, with 8 bases in between. The CDR3 is CASSLKGETQYF. The CDR3 DNA is TGTGCCAGCAGTCTTAAAGGAGAGACCCAGTACTTC.

The chain uses TRBV12-3 or TRBV12-4 and TRBJ2-5; D gene uncertain. CDR3 length equals 12 residues. The germline V and J ends were trimmed by 5 bases and 5 bases, with 9 bases remaining between them. CDR3 in DNA: TGTGCCAGCAGTCCTCAGCCGGAGACCCAGTACTTC. Translation gives CASSPQPETQYF.

This clonotype was observed a few times. V and J are TRBV29-1 and TRBJ2-1, with a possible D match to TRBD2 (5 bases). Trimming shortened V by 3 bases and J by 1 base, and 10 bases separated the two germline ends. Germline lookup yields CDR1 SQVTM and CDR2 ANQGSEA. The CDR3 runs 14 residues. CDR3 in amino acids: CSVERLASYNEQFF. The CDR3 DNA sequence: TGCAGCGTTGAGCGGCTAGCTTCCTACAATGAGCAGTTCTTC.

The chain recombines TRBV12-3 or TRBV12-4 with TRBJ1-1; TRBD1 might be the D (5 bases). V shed 2 bases and J shed 0 bases, with 10 bases lying between them. The CDR3 totals 15 residues. The CDR3 nucleotides are TGTGCCAGCAGTTTACCGGGACCCCTGAACACTGAAGCTTTCTTT. Its translation is CASSLPGPLNTEAFF.

This chain connects TRBV24-1 to TRBJ1-4; unclear D gene. Trimming took off 2 bases at V and 6 bases at J, with 15 bases between the two ends. The CDR3 runs 16 residues. Per the germline V gene, CDR1 is KGHDR and CDR2 is SFDVKD. CDR3 sequence (DNA): TGTGCCACCAGTGATTCCCCCGGGGAAGCTGATGAAAAACTGTTTTTT. Protein: CATSDSPGEADEKLFF.

This clonotype occurred a few times. The chain has TRBV21-1 and TRBJ2-7; the D segment call TRBD2 is taken from the table without a DNA check. TRBV21-1 is marked as a pseudogene. This CDR3 comprises 19 residues. The CDR3 protein is CASSSRRASGRRTSYEQYF. CDR3 bases: TGTGCCAGCAGCTCCCGTCGGGCTAGCGGGAGGAGAACCTCCTACGAGCAGTACTTC.

The chain carries TRBV5-1 and TRBJ2-3; D possibly corresponds to TRBD2 (5 bases). V was clipped by 2 bases and J by 2 bases, with 12 bases between them. From germline, CDR1 is SGHRS and CDR2 YFSETQ. The CDR3 spans 15 residues. The CDR3 DNA sequence: TGCGCCAGCAGCTTCCGGGGTCGGATCACAGATACGCAGTATTTT. Amino acid sequence: CASSFRGRITDTQYF.

A few counts support this clonotype. This chain links TRBV11-2 with TRBJ2-1; TRBD1 agrees at 8 bases. V lost 4 bases to trimming and J lost 3 bases; unmatched junction nucleotides: 11. This CDR3 comprises 17 residues. The germline gives CDR1 SGHAT, CDR2 FQNNGV. The CDR3 sequence is CASSSGLQGAFYNEQFF. DNA for the CDR3: TGTGCCAGCAGCTCGGGACTCCAGGGGGCTTTCTACAATGAGCAGTTCTTC.

This rearrangement joins TRBV6-5 to TRBJ2-3, with TRBD2 matching over 14 bases. With V trimmed by 2 bases and J by 1 base, 5 bases remained unmatched. Germline V gives CDR1 MNHEY, CDR2 SVGAGI. This CDR3 has 18 amino acids. CDR3 residues: CASSYRLAGGGRTDTQYF. The CDR3 coding sequence is TGTGCCAGCAGTTACCGACTAGCGGGAGGGGGCCGCACAGATACGCAGTATTTT.

The chain couples TRBV25-1 to TRBJ1-4; 7 nucleotides agree with TRBD1. Germline CDR1 is MGHDK and CDR2 is SYGVNS. With 5 bases clipped from V and 3 bases from J, the junction kept 12 bases outside the gene matches. The CDR3 is made up of 17 amino acids. CDR3 sequence reads: CASSTQGNGVSNEKLFF. CDR3 nucleotides: TGTGCCAGCAGTACACAGGGGAACGGCGTTTCTAATGAAAAACTGTTTTTT.

This clonotype was detected a few times. The J gene is TRBJ2-7, the V gene TRBV5-5; 7 bases match TRBD2. CDR3 length equals 14 residues. The junction had 5 bases not matched to a gene; V was cut back by 1 base and J by 4 bases. Germline V gives CDR1 SGHKS, CDR2 YYEKEE (reference sequence). In nucleotides, the CDR3 is TGTGCCAGCAGCTTGAATCGGGGAGGGTACGAGCAGTACTTC. It codes for CASSLNRGGYEQYF.

This chain links TRBV6-5 with TRBJ2-2; TRBD1 might be the D (5 bases). Germline CDR1 MNHEY, CDR2 SVGAGI. Deletions cut 4 bases from V and 1 base from J, with 16 bases between. There are 17 residues in the CDR3. CDR3: CASSFLSGNGNTGELFF. DNA of the CDR3: TGTGCCAGCAGTTTCCTTTCAGGGAACGGGAACACCGGGGAGCTGTTTTTT.

This clonotype was seen repeatedly, ten times or more. The chain is built from TRBV5-6 and TRBJ1-1, with unresolved D. Germline CDR1 SGHDT, CDR2 YYEEEE. The V gene lost 2 bases and the J gene lost 1 base, with 9 bases spanning the gap. The CDR3 is 14 amino acids. CDR3 residues: CASSFFAGNTEAFF. The CDR3 DNA follows: TGTGCCAGCAGCTTCTTCGCGGGGAACACTGAAGCTTTCTTT.

This clonotype was seen a few times. The CDR3 nucleotides are TGCGCCAGCAGCTGGATTGACGGGTCGACGGGCTACACCTTC. Translated: CASSWIDGSTGYTF. The chain links TRBV5-1 to TRBJ1-2; D gene ambiguous. V was trimmed by 3 bases and J by 8 bases, leaving 17 bases between them. The CDR3 runs to 14 residues. Looked up from germline, CDR1 is SGHRS and CDR2 is YFSETQ.

The chain is built from TRBV5-5 and TRBJ1-6; the D is unclear. Germline V gives CDR1 SGHKS, CDR2 YYEKEE (reference sequence). The ends were cut back, 2 bases at V and 7 bases at J, with 16 bases in the middle. The length of the CDR3 is 16 residues. The DNA for the CDR3 is TGTGCCAGCAGCTTATGGGTCAATCGACCAAATTCACCCCTCCACTTT. Its protein is CASSLWVNRPNSPLHF.

This clonotype was observed a handful of times. The chain joins TRBV4-2 to TRBJ1-4; a weak D match, TRBD1 (5 bases). Between the trimmed V and J ends, which lost 1 base and 4 bases, there was a span of 13 bases. The germline CDR1 and CDR2 sequences are LGHNA and YNFKEQ. The length of the CDR3 is 16 residues. CDR3 region: CASSQVPTGNNEKLFF. DNA for the CDR3: TGTGCCAGCAGCCAAGTTCCCACAGGCAATAATGAAAAACTGTTTTTT.

The genes are TRBV6-4 and TRBJ2-2; the D gene is possibly TRBD1 (5 bases). CDR3 size: 16 residues. Trimming stripped 0 bases from V and 3 bases from J, with 11 bases between. CDR1 is MRHNA, CDR2 SNTAGT, per germline. The CDR3 DNA follows: TGTGCCAGCAGTGACTCTGGCAGGGTGGACACCGGGGAGCTGTTTTTT. Amino acid sequence: CASSDSGRVDTGELFF.

This chain links TRBV25-1 with TRBJ2-5; D remains ambiguous. This CDR3 is built from 14 residues. Trimming left V 1 base short and J 7 bases short, with 13 bases between. Germline loops: CDR1 MGHDK, CDR2 SYGVNS. The CDR3 region has the DNA TGTGCCAGCAGTGAATTCGAAGGTTCGTCGACCCAGTACTTC. This encodes CASSEFEGSSTQYF.